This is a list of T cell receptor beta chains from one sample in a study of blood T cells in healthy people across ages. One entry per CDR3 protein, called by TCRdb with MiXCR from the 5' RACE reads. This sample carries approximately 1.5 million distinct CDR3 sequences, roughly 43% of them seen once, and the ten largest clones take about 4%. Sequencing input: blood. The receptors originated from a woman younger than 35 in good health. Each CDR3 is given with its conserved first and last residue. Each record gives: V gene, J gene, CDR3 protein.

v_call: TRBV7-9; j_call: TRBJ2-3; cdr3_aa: CASSLEWRREGDTQYF
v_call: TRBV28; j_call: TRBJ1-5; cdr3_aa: CASTGRPGHFALRSNQPRHF
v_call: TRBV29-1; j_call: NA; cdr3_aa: CSVISGSSYNEQYF
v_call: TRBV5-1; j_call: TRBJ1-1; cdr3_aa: CAGSKDRGHTEAFF
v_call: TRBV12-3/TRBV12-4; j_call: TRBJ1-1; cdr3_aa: CASSLVGSLEAFF
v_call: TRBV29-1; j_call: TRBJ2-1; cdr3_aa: CSMRDAFQNNEQFF
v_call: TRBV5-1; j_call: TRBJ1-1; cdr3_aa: CASSFTSRGYTEAFF
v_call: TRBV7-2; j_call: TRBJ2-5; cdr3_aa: CASSLAGGWGGETQYF
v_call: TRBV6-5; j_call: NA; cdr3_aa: CASSNGSPYEQYF
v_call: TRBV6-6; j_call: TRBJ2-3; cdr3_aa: CASSYSGSGTSLDTQYF
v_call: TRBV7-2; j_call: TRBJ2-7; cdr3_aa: CASSPSLAGASYEQYF
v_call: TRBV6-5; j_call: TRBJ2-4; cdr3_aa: CASSYSAGQGFGIQYF
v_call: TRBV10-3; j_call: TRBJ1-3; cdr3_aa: CAISAQIGSGNTIYF
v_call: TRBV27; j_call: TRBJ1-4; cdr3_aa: CASRPGLLNEKLFF
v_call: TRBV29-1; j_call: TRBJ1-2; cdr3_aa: CSVDVTGTGYGYTF
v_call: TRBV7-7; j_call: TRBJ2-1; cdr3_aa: CASSSLSSHNEQFF
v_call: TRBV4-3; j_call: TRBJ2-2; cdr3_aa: CASSQDYRGNTGELFF
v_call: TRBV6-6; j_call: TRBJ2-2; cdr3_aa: CASRDRPNTGELFF
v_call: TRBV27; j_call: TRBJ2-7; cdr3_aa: CASSSRGGEYNEQYF
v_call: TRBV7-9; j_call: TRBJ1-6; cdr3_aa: CASSLWGARNSPLHF
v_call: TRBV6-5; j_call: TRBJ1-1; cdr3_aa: CASSYSDRGETEAFF
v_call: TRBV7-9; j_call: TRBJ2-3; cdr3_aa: CASSRTGQDGSTDTQYF
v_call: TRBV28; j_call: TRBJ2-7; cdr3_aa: CASSWNREIKEEQYF
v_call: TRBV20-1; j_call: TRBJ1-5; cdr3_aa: CSARQGRSNQPQHF
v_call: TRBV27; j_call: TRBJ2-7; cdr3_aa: CASSSTGLSQYF
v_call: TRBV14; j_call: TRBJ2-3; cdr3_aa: CASSPDSLLRTDTQYF
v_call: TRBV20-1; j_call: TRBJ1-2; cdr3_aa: CSAIPGGGNYGYTF
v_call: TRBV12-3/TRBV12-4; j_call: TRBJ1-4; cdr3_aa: CASRTRGRSTNEKLFF
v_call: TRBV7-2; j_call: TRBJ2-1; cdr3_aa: CASKRGDSNEQFF